These 15 T cell receptor beta chains share one sample of origin, sequenced in a study of T cells in Graves' hyperthyroidism and ophthalmopathy. Amplification yielded TCR beta CDR3 regions, with RNA transcripts as the source. The TCR CDR3 was amplified in a first-round RT-PCR using the HTBI primer set. TCRdb reprocessed the multiplex PCR reads with MiXCR, giving one entry per CDR3 protein. The sample lists tens of thousands of distinct CDR3 sequences, 45% to 50% occurring once. Material for sequencing was peripheral blood or thyroid tissue (not recorded which). These receptors were collected from a woman aged 45-65 years with Graves' hyperthyroidism.

The chain links TRBV12-3 or TRBV12-4 to TRBJ1-1, with D tentatively TRBD1 (5 bases). CDR3 length: 14 residues. Trimming removed 6 bases from V and 12 bases from J, with 23 bases in between. CDR3 sequence reads: CASRLYGANVLTFF. As DNA, the CDR3 is TGTGCCAGCAGACTCTATGGGGCCAACGTCCTGACTTTCTTT.

In its sample, this clonotype was seen once. The chain carries TRBV7-8 and TRBJ2-7; the match to TRBD2 covers 9 bases. The CDR3 runs 14 residues. Germline V gene sequence: CDR1 SGHVS, CDR2 FQNEAQ. The V segment lost 5 bases and the J segment 2 bases; nucleotides outside the gene matches: 4. CDR3: CASSPQREAYEQYF. In nucleotides, the CDR3 is TGTGCCAGCAGCCCACAGCGGGAGGCCTACGAGCAGTACTTC.

This clonotype was counted many times. The chain links TRBV2 to TRBJ2-3, with D maybe TRBD2 (6 bases). V gave up 9 bases and J gave up 2 bases, with 12 bases separating them. Germline V gene sequence: CDR1 SNHLY, CDR2 FYNNEI. The length of the CDR3 is 13 residues. Written as DNA, the CDR3 is TGTGCCAGACGGGGGACTTCCACAGATACGCAGTATTTT. It encodes CARRGTSTDTQYF. Based on the CDR3 plus reference TRBV2 and TRBJ2-3, the full variable domain is EPEVTQTPSHQVTQMGQEVILRCVPISNHLYFYWYRQILGQKVEFLVSFYNNEISEKSEIFDDQFSVERPDGSNFTLKIRSTKLEDSAMYFCARRGTSTDTQYFGPGTRLTVL.

This clonotype was seen repeatedly, ten times or more. The J gene is TRBJ2-2, the V gene TRBV10-3, with a possible D match to TRBD1 (5 bases). Trimming stripped 1 base from V and 0 bases from J, with 9 bases between. Germline V gives CDR1 ENHRY, CDR2 SYGVKD. The CDR3 is 16 amino acids. The CDR3 DNA reads TGTGCCATCAGTGAGTGGGGCACCGCGAACACCGGGGAGCTGTTTTTT. Protein sequence: CAISEWGTANTGELFF.

This clonotype has a count of ten or more. J is TRBJ1-2 and V is TRBV30; D is uncertain. The CDR3 sequence is 13 residues long. Trimming pared 0 bases from V and 4 bases from J, leaving 9 bases between. Per germline, CDR1 GTSNPN and CDR2 SVGIG (reference sequence). The CDR3 region has the DNA TGTGCCTGGAGTGTACGGATCCGCTATGGCTACACCTTC. This gives the protein CAWSVRIRYGYTF.

The rearrangement uses TRBV11-3 and TRBJ1-2, with TRBD1 matching 8 bases. The V and J ends lost 5 bases and 5 bases, in that order; junction bases with no gene match: 4. The CDR3 totals 13 residues. Germline assignment: CDR1 SGHNT and CDR2 YENEEA. The CDR3 coding sequence is TGTGCCAGCAGCAACCAGGGGGCGTATGGCTACACCTTC. This translates into CASSNQGAYGYTF.

This clonotype was picked up a small number of times. This chain uses TRBV13 with TRBJ2-5, with 10 bases identical to TRBD1. This CDR3 spans 14 amino acids. The junction had 8 bases not matched to a gene; V was cut back by 8 bases and J by 5 bases. Germline assignment: CDR1 PRHDT and CDR2 FYEKMQ (reference sequence). The CDR3 bases are TGTGCCAGCCGAGGAAGGGACAGGGGCGAGACCCAGTACTTC. Amino acids: CASRGRDRGETQYF.

The chain carries TRBV11-2 and TRBJ1-5; D possibly corresponds to TRBD1 (5 bases). Looked up from germline, CDR1 is SGHAT and CDR2 is FQNNGV. V lost 0 bases to trimming and J lost 5 bases, with 11 bases between them. The CDR3 has 15 amino acids. CDR3 sequence reads: CASSLERGGDQPQHF. CDR3 coding DNA: TGTGCCAGCAGCTTAGAGCGGGGGGGGGATCAGCCCCAGCATTTT.

About this clonotype: In this CDR3 the conserved last residue, phenylalanine or tryptophan, is missing, so a read error is likely. The chain is built from TRBV20-1 and TRBJ1-6; D is possibly TRBD1 (5 bases). This CDR3 spans 17 amino acids. The germline V gene has CDR1 DFQATT and CDR2 SNEGSKA (reference sequence). CDR3 DNA sequence: TGCGGTGCTAGAATTGTAGGGACGAGCTCCTATAATCCACCCCTCCACTCT. Protein product: CGARIVGTSSYNPPLHS.

On this clonotype itself: It may be a read error: a sequence one base away is much more abundant. The V call is TRBV7-2, the J call TRBJ2-3; D might be TRBD2 (5 bases). Looked up from germline, CDR1 is SGHTA and CDR2 is FQGNSA. This CDR3 contains 15 residues. The CDR3 bases are TGTGCCAGCAGACGAAGCGGTACCCGCACAGAAACGCAGTATTTT. This translates into CASRRSGTRTETQYF.

The CDR3 bases are TGTGCCAGCAGCACTGGACAGGGGAATCAGCCCCAGTACTTC. It specifies CASSTGQGNQPQYF. This chain links TRBV7-9 with TRBJ2-5; 9 bases are shared with TRBD1. The CDR3 has 14 residues. Trimming at V came to 5 bases and at J to 9 bases, leaving 10 bases not matched to a gene. Germline loops: CDR1 SEHNR, CDR2 FQNEAQ (reference sequence).

In DNA, the CDR3 is TGTGCCAGCAGGACGGGGGACAGGTCCTACGAGCAGTACTTC. Its protein product is CASRTGDRSYEQYF. V and J are TRBV6-5 and TRBJ2-7; TRBD1 agrees at 8 bases. The V segment lost 6 bases and the J segment 1 base; nucleotides outside the gene matches: 5. The CDR3 has 14 amino acids. CDR1 is MNHEY, CDR2 SVGAGI, per germline.

The chain recombines TRBV6-2 or TRBV6-3 with TRBJ2-6; D tentatively fits TRBD1 or TRBD2 (5 bases each). Trimming left V 7 bases short and J 0 bases short, with 19 bases between. Germline V gene data show CDR1 as MNHEY and CDR2 as SVGEGT. The CDR3 runs to 18 residues. This CDR3 reads CASTYGAGRDSGANVLTF. CDR3 nucleotides: TGTGCCAGCACCTACGGGGCAGGGCGAGACTCTGGGGCCAACGTCCTGACTTTC.

The V call is TRBV28, the J call TRBJ1-5; a weak D match, TRBD1 (5 bases). Per germline, CDR1 MDHEN and CDR2 SYDVKM. Trimming took off 8 bases at V and 1 base at J, with 6 bases between the two ends. CDR3 length: 12 amino acids. CDR3 sequence reads: CASGGSNQPQHF. CDR3 nucleotide sequence: TGTGCCAGCGGGGGGAGCAATCAGCCCCAGCATTTT.

This chain connects TRBV19 to TRBJ2-7; TRBD2 agrees at 8 bases. CDR1 and CDR2 (germline): LNHDA, SQIVND (reference sequence). This CDR3 region has 15 residues. Losses at the gene ends were 5 bases for V and 6 bases for J; bases not matched to a gene: 12. For the CDR3, the DNA is TGTGCCAGTAGTCCCTCCGGGAGGGCGGGGAGCGAGCAGTACTTC. Its protein is CASSPSGRAGSEQYF.